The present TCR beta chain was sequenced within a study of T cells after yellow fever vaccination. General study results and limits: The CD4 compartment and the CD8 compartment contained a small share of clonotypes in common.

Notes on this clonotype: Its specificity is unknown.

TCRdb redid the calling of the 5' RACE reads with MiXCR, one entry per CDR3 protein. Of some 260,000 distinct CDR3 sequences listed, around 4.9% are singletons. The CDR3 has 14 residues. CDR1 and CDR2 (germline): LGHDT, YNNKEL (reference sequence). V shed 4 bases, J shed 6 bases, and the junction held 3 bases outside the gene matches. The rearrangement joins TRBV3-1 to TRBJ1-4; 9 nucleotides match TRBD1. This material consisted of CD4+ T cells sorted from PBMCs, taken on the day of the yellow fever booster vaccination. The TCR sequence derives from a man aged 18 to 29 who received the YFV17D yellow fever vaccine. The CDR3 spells CASSLRTGDEKLFF. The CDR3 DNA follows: TGTGCCAGCAGCCTGCGGACAGGGGATGAAAAACTGTTTTTT.